This T cell receptor (beta chain) was documented in a study of blood T cell repertoires in COVID-19. Study context: Material from acute and convalescent COVID-19 was sourced from the United States, Italy and Spain. The cDNA or gDNA used as material had been derived from T cells, B-cell-depleted T cells, or PBMCs.

Methods used by the authors: Amplifying reference gene primers gave estimates of nucleated cell counts. The repertoire was sequenced with immunoSEQ multiplex PCR; TCRdb's copy has only in-frame clones and lacks some. The V and J calls and the clone size are those of that table, but D and trimming were determined from the DNA. The sample gives hundreds of thousands of clones, roughly 85% of which show up once; 6% to 9% is in the top ten. The CDR3 length is 14 residues. Germline V lookup: CDR1 MNHEY, CDR2 SVGAGI. Trimming stripped 5 bases from V and 0 bases from J, with 8 bases between. The sequenced sample was peripheral blood. V is TRBV6-5 and J is TRBJ1-3; D might be TRBD1 (6 bases). The sequence was obtained from a human donor in a cohort sampled during active COVID-19. The CDR3 bases are TGTGCCAGCAGTCGGGGACACTCTGGAAACACCATATATTTT. This translates into CASSRGHSGNTIYF.